The rows below give T cell receptor beta chains drawn from one sample of a study of CD8+ T cells in alopecia areata. The repertoire was sequenced with immunoSEQ multiplex PCR; TCRdb's copy has only in-frame clones and lacks some. The sample records 100,000 or so clones, approximately 63% being singletons. Sequenced material: CD8+ T cells sorted from blood, taken at week 56, from a patient treated with tofacitinib. All receptors come from a human donor with alopecia areata. CDR3s leave out the opening cysteine and the closing phenylalanine or tryptophan. The order of the fields is D gene, V gene, J gene, CDR3 protein. A D gene is named only where the DNA matches it firmly.

-	TRBV5-8	TRBJ2-5	ASSLHRGAPETQY
-	TRBV27	TRBJ2-1	ASSLFGYDEQF
-	TRBV5-5	TRBJ1-2	ASSLASGYT
TRBD1	TRBV6-9	TRBJ2-7	ASSFRDRGSYEQY
-	TRBV7-6	TRBJ2-5	ASSPGGFETQY
TRBD1	TRBV5-4	TRBJ1-3	ASSSRGPFSGNTIY
-	TRBV5-4	TRBJ2-3	ASSLELDTQY
-	TRBV2	TRBJ1-1	ASSEALNTEAF
-	TRBV6-5	TRBJ2-5	ASGQSQETQY
-	TRBV27	TRBJ2-3	ASSGGASTDTQY
-	TRBV10-2	TRBJ2-5	ATLAGWGETQY
-	TRBV27	TRBJ2-5	ASSHRGPETQY
TRBD2	TRBV5-6	TRBJ2-1	ASSPGLAYEQF
-	TRBV5-1	TRBJ1-6	ASSLFYNSPLH
-	TRBV13	TRBJ1-2	AGGQRTYGYT
-	TRBV5-1	TRBJ1-1	ASGGPGMTGEAF
-	TRBV6-5	TRBJ2-7	ASSYSRGAGYEQY
-	TRBV4-1	TRBJ2-1	ASSQVLGGYNEQF
-	TRBV7-2	TRBJ2-1	ASINGHPSYNEQF
-	TRBV4-1	TRBJ2-5	ASSGRDLTGETQY
-	TRBV4-1	TRBJ1-2	ASSQEPTARGYGYT
TRBD1	TRBV7-8	TRBJ2-7	ASSTRQGYREQY